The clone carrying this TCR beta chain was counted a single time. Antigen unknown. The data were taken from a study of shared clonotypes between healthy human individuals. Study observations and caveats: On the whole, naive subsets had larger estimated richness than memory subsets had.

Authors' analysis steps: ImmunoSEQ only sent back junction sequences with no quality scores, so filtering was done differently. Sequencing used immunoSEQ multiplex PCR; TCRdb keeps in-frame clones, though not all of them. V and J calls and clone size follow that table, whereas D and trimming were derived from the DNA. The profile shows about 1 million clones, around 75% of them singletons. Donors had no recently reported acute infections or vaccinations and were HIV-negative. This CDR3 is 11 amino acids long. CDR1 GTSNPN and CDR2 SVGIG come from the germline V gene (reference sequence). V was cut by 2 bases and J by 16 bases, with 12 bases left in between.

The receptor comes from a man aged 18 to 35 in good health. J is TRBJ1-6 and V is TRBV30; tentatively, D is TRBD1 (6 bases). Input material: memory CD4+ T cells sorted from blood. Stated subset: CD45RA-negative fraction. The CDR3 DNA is TGTGCCTGGAGTATTGGGGGCCTACTCCACTTT. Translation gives CAWSIGGLLHF.